The clone carrying this T cell receptor (beta chain) was detected a few times. This CDR3 has 13 residues. Germline V gene data show CDR1 as ENHRY and CDR2 as SYGVKD. V was cut by 6 bases and J by 4 bases, with 12 bases left in between. Library preparation (for TCRbeta) was performed with unique molecular identifiers. TCRdb analysed the PCR reads with MiXCR anew, one entry per CDR3 protein. The sample contains hundreds of thousands of distinct CDR3 sequences, over 10% of which appear only once. This record comes from a study of T-cell reconstitution after alpha-beta-depleted transplantation in children.

The TCR was taken from a male patient between 5 and 17 years old who had a stem cell transplant for acute myeloid leukemia, so the T cells may come from the graft donor. The input for sequencing was PBMCs, mostly from graft donor cells, taken 360 days after TCRalphabeta/CD19-depleted stem cell transplant. The J gene is TRBJ2-5, the V gene TRBV10-3; TRBD2 might be the D (6 bases). In DNA form, the CDR3 reads TGTGCCATCAGGGGGACTTTCCGAGAGACCCAGTACTTC. As protein: CAIRGTFRETQYF.